These 13 T cell receptor beta chains were all obtained from the same sample, sequenced in a study of T-cell memory formation after mild COVID-19. TCRdb independently ran MiXCR on the 5' RACE reads; one entry per CDR3 protein. The data show around 220,000 distinct CDR3 sequences, around 17% seen once. Sample: PBMCs or a T cell subset sorted from them (not recorded which). Receptors originate from a man between 18 and 35 years old who had mild COVID-19 (a few samples of this study predate the infection). Cell type and time point are not known.

This chain connects TRBV7-8 to TRBJ1-3, with D unclear. Germline values: CDR1 SGHVS, CDR2 FQNEAQ. Trimming stripped 5 bases from V and 2 bases from J, with 19 bases between. The CDR3 runs 17 residues. CDR3: CASSPRLESSTGNTIYF. The CDR3 DNA sequence: TGTGCCAGCAGCCCCCGGCTCGAGTCTAGTACTGGAAACACCATATATTTT.

This sequence joins TRBV5-1 and TRBJ2-7; 13 nucleotides agree with TRBD2. Trimming at V came to 4 bases and at J to 3 bases, leaving 4 bases not matched to a gene. This CDR3 comprises 15 residues. Germline V gives CDR1 SGHRS, CDR2 YFSETQ. The CDR3 sequence: CASSKGTSGDYEQYF. In nucleotides, the CDR3 is TGCGCCAGCAGCAAGGGGACTAGCGGGGACTACGAGCAGTACTTC.

The CDR3 reads CSARATWNTEAFF. DNA of the CDR3: TGCAGCGCCAGGGCAACGTGGAACACTGAAGCTTTCTTT. The chain uses TRBV29-1 and TRBJ1-1; possible D gene TRBD1, 5 bases. The germline V gene encodes CDR1 SQVTM and CDR2 ANQGSEA. The germline V and J ends were trimmed by 7 bases and 1 base, with 13 bases remaining between them. There are 13 residues in the CDR3.

This clonotype has a handful of counts. The chain carries TRBV3-1 and TRBJ2-3; D possibly corresponds to TRBD2 (6 bases). Germline V CDR1 and CDR2: LGHDT, YNNKEL (reference sequence). The ends were cut back, 2 bases at V and 4 bases at J, with 13 bases in the middle. The CDR3 loop spans 15 amino acids. This CDR3 reads CASSQRGAVPDTQYF. DNA of the CDR3: TGTGCCAGCAGCCAACGCGGGGCAGTTCCAGATACGCAGTATTTT.

This clonotype has more than one count but fewer than ten. This chain connects TRBV9 to TRBJ2-2, with 9 bases matching TRBD1. Trimming cost V 1 base and J 2 bases; bases outside gene matches: 3. CDR3 size: 16 residues. Germline values: CDR1 SGDLS, CDR2 YYNGEE. DNA of the CDR3: TGTGCCAGCAGCGTATATACAGGGGGCAACACCGGGGAGCTGTTTTTT. Amino acid sequence: CASSVYTGGNTGELFF.

V and J are TRBV5-1 and TRBJ2-3, with 9 bases matching TRBD2. The ends lost 4 bases at V and 0 bases at J; junction bases unmatched: 15. The CDR3 extends over 19 amino acids. Germline V lookup: CDR1 SGHRS, CDR2 YFSETQ. CDR3 protein: CASSRRVAGVPLSTDTQYF. The CDR3, as DNA: TGCGCCAGCAGCCGTCGGGTAGCGGGGGTTCCCCTAAGCACAGATACGCAGTATTTT.

This chain uses TRBV4-3 with TRBJ1-2; weak D call: TRBD1 (5 bases). Trimming pared 5 bases from V and 5 bases from J, leaving 12 bases between. The CDR3 totals 13 residues. Germline lookup yields CDR1 LGHNA and CDR2 YSLEER. As DNA, the CDR3 is TGCGCCAGCAGCATGCCCGGGGGATATGGCTACACCTTC. It yields the protein CASSMPGGYGYTF.

The chain uses TRBV18 and TRBJ1-2; TRBD1 matches at 7 bases. CDR1 is KGHSH, CDR2 LQKENI, per germline. The J segment lost 0 bases and the V segment lost 6 bases, leaving 4 bases of the junction unmatched. The CDR3 spans 14 residues. The CDR3 here is CASSPGGTNYGYTF. The CDR3 DNA reads TGTGCCAGCTCGCCAGGGGGGACTAACTATGGCTACACCTTC.

This sequence joins TRBV5-1 and TRBJ2-3; no clear D. This CDR3 contains 13 residues. V was shortened by 4 bases and J by 6 bases, with 12 bases between the two germline ends. Germline CDR1 is SGHRS and CDR2 is YFSETQ. CDR3 loop: CASSARPADTQYF. In DNA form, the CDR3 reads TGCGCCAGCAGCGCGCGGCCGGCCGATACGCAGTATTTT.

This clonotype was counted only a few times. The rearrangement uses TRBV27 and TRBJ2-6; possibly TRBD1 for D (5 bases). Looked up from germline, CDR1 is MNHEY and CDR2 is SMNVEV (reference sequence). The germline V and J ends were trimmed by 4 bases and 0 bases, with 10 bases remaining between them. The CDR3 runs 16 residues. In DNA, the CDR3 is TGTGCCAGCAGTTCGCCCAGGGTCTCTGGGGCCAACGTCCTGACTTTC. This sequence encodes CASSSPRVSGANVLTF.

This clonotype was recorded a few times. The chain has TRBV4-1 and TRBJ2-7, with D possibly TRBD1 on 5 matching bases. Germline V CDR1 and CDR2: MGHRA, YSYEKL. Trimming left V 3 bases short and J 3 bases short, with 9 bases between. The CDR3 covers 13 residues. The CDR3 DNA reads as TGCGCCAGCAGCCAGGGGCAGAACTACGAGCAGTACTTC. It translates to CASSQGQNYEQYF.

A single count supports this clonotype. V gene TRBV7-2 combines with J gene TRBJ2-5; the match to TRBD2 covers 7 bases. V trimming: 5 bases; J trimming: 2 bases; junction bases outside the gene matches: 14. CDR3 length: 17 residues. Germline CDR1 SGHTA, CDR2 FQGNSA. The CDR3 DNA reads TGTGCCAGCAGCCCTGGGGGTGGGAGGGGAGGTCAAGAGACCCAGTACTTC. This encodes CASSPGGGRGGQETQYF.

This clonotype has only a few counts. The V call is TRBV6-6, the J call TRBJ1-2; the D gene is possibly TRBD1 (5 bases). With 2 bases removed from V and 3 bases from J, the gap between germline ends came to 10 bases. The germline gives CDR1 MNHNY, CDR2 SVGAGI (reference sequence). This CDR3 comprises 14 residues. The DNA for the CDR3 is TGTGCCAGCAGTTACCGGGGGAGATACTATGGCTACACCTTC. Its protein is CASSYRGRYYGYTF.